These 21 T cell receptor beta chains came from one sample sequenced in a study of blood T cell repertoires in COVID-19. TCRdb's table, derived via immunoSEQ multiplex PCR, lists solely in-frame clones and lacks some. The repertoire holds 85,000 to 130,000 clones, with about 80% as singletons. Sequenced: peripheral blood. These TCRs come from a woman of 80 years or more with active or convalescent COVID-19.

V is TRBV30 and J is TRBJ1-1, with D perhaps matching TRBD1 (6 bases). The CDR3 sequence is 13 residues long. V gave up 5 bases and J gave up 4 bases, with 14 bases separating them. From germline, CDR1 is GTSNPN and CDR2 SVGIG (reference sequence). CDR3 DNA sequence: TGTGCCTGGGAACGACAGGCCGGCACTGAAGCTTTCTTT. It codes for CAWERQAGTEAFF.

The chain joins TRBV11-2 to TRBJ1-1; 8 bases fit TRBD1. The CDR3 loop spans 14 amino acids. Per the germline V gene, CDR1 is SGHAT and CDR2 is FQNNGV. Unmatched junction bases numbered 5, after V lost 5 bases and J lost 3 bases. CDR3 in DNA: TGTGCCAGCAGCCCGACAGGGGTTCACACTGAAGCTTTCTTT. This encodes CASSPTGVHTEAFF. Supplemented by reference TRBV11-2 and TRBJ1-1, the full variable domain reads EAGVAQSPRYKIIEKRQSVAFWCNPISGHATLYWYQQILGQGPKLLIQFQNNGVVDDSQLPKDRFSAERLKGVDSTLKIQPAKLEDSAVYLCASSPTGVHTEAFFGQGTRLTVV.

The chain uses TRBV30 and TRBJ1-2; 8 bases line up with TRBD1. CDR3 length equals 13 residues. The germline V gene encodes CDR1 GTSNPN and CDR2 SVGIG (reference sequence). V dropped 3 bases and J dropped 3; count of bases not matched to a gene: 3. The CDR3 here is CAWRGTGDYGYTF. The DNA for the CDR3 is TGTGCCTGGAGGGGGACAGGCGACTATGGCTACACCTTC.

The chain combines TRBV6-1 with TRBJ1-5, with a tentative D call TRBD1 (6 bases). With 0 bases removed from V and 1 base from J, the gap between germline ends came to 13 bases. CDR1 and CDR2 (germline): MNHNS, SASEGT. This CDR3 region has 17 residues. The CDR3 sequence is CASSEAIGGRSNQPQHF. The CDR3 DNA is TGTGCCAGCAGTGAAGCGATTGGGGGCAGGAGCAATCAGCCCCAGCATTTT.

The chain links TRBV10-3 to TRBJ2-5, with 9 positions matching TRBD2. Germline values: CDR1 ENHRY, CDR2 SYGVKD. The junction had 11 bases not matched to a gene; V was cut back by 10 bases and J by 5 bases. The CDR3 length is 14 residues. This CDR3 reads CATSSGTSSETQYF. For the CDR3, the DNA is TGTGCCACGTCCTCCGGGACTAGCTCCGAGACCCAGTACTTC.

The rearrangement links TRBV5-5 to TRBJ2-1; D perhaps matches TRBD1 (5 bases). Germline CDR1 SGHKS, CDR2 YYEKEE (reference sequence). The CDR3 has 16 residues. Trimming removed 3 bases at V and 7 bases at J, with 20 bases between. This chain's CDR3 is CASSYLTVTPYNEQFF. The CDR3 DNA is TGTGCCAGCAGCTACCTGACAGTTACCCCATATAATGAGCAGTTCTTC.

The rearrangement joins TRBV28 to TRBJ2-1, with unresolved D. CDR1 MDHEN and CDR2 SYDVKM come from the germline V gene. The V gene lost 0 bases and the J gene lost 10 bases, with 13 bases spanning the gap. CDR3 length: 14 residues. CDR3 in amino acids: CASSLWQALGEQFF. The CDR3 DNA is TGTGCCAGCAGTTTATGGCAGGCGCTTGGAGAGCAGTTCTTC.

The chain couples TRBV6-6 to TRBJ2-7; 16 bases map to TRBD2. Germline values: CDR1 MNHNY, CDR2 SVGAGI (reference sequence). Trimming removed 5 bases from V and 6 bases from J; junction bases left unmatched: 13. This CDR3 comprises 18 residues. The CDR3 bases are TGTGCCAGCAGTCAACAACCGGGACTAGCGGGAGGGCCAGCCGAGCAGTACTTC. Its protein product is CASSQQPGLAGGPAEQYF.

The J gene is TRBJ1-5, the V gene TRBV3-1 (or the pseudogene TRBV3-2), with 8 positions matching TRBD1. Germline CDR1 and CDR2: LGHDT and YNNKEL (reference sequence). The V and J ends lost 4 bases and 9 bases, in that order; junction bases with no gene match: 8. The CDR3 contains 14 residues. The CDR3 nucleotides are TGTGCCAGCAGCCGAAGACAGGGGATTGGGCCCCAGCATTTT. Its protein product is CASSRRQGIGPQHF.

The chain uses TRBV6-4 and TRBJ2-1, with 11 bases identical to TRBD2. Germline V gene lookup returns CDR1 MRHNA and CDR2 SNTAGT. V was pared by 5 bases and J by 6 bases, with 6 bases of the junction left unmatched. This CDR3 has 15 residues. The CDR3 DNA reads TGTGCCAGCAGTTATAGCGGGGGGGCCGTCAATGAGCAGTTCTTC. Translation gives CASSYSGGAVNEQFF.

The chain is built from TRBV7-2 and TRBJ2-7; perhaps TRBD1 as D (5 bases). From germline, CDR1 is SGHTA and CDR2 FQGNSA. CDR3 length: 14 residues. V was trimmed by 4 bases and J by 3 bases, leaving 13 bases between them. The CDR3 nucleotides read TGTGCCAGCAGCTCGGAAACAGGTCTCTACGAGCAGTACTTC. Protein product: CASSSETGLYEQYF.

This chain links TRBV30 with TRBJ1-5; 9 bases agree with TRBD1. Losses at the gene ends were 3 bases for V and 7 bases for J; bases not matched to a gene: 4. CDR3 length: 13 residues. Germline V lookup: CDR1 GTSNPN, CDR2 SVGIG (reference sequence). The CDR3 protein is CAWRDRGEQPQHF. CDR3 in DNA: TGTGCCTGGAGGGACAGGGGAGAACAGCCCCAGCATTTT.

The chain couples TRBV10-3 to TRBJ2-5; D may be TRBD2 (5 bases). Trimming pared 6 bases from V and 7 bases from J, leaving 9 bases between. Germline CDR1 and CDR2: ENHRY and SYGVKD. The CDR3 totals 11 residues. The CDR3 DNA reads TGTGCCATCAGGGGAGACGGGACCCAGTACTTC. It specifies CAIRGDGTQYF.

Only one count was recorded for this clone. The chain carries TRBV25-1 and TRBJ1-3, with no clear D. The CDR3 length is 13 residues. V shed 1 base and J shed 5 bases, with 6 bases lying between them. CDR1 and CDR2 from the germline V gene are MGHDK and SYGVNS. In DNA, the CDR3 is TGTGCCAGCAGTGAATCGGGTAGAAACACCATATATTTT. This codes for CASSESGRNTIYF.

V usage is TRBV27 and J usage is TRBJ1-1; 7 bases align to TRBD1. The CDR3 length is 15 residues. V shed 3 bases and J 3 bases; nucleotides not matched to a gene: 7. Germline V gives CDR1 MNHEY, CDR2 SMNVEV (reference sequence). CDR3 coding DNA: TGTGCCAGCAGTTTGAGAGGGGGCGGGTACACTGAAGCTTTCTTT. It yields the protein CASSLRGGGYTEAFF.

The gene calls are TRBV5-1 and TRBJ2-5; the match to TRBD2 covers 9 bases. Trimming cost V 6 bases and J 4 bases; bases outside gene matches: 13. Germline-derived CDR1 and CDR2 are SGHRS and YFSETQ. CDR3 length: 16 residues. The CDR3: CASTLGSGGTGETQYF. DNA for the CDR3: TGCGCCAGCACCCTAGGGAGCGGGGGGACTGGAGAGACCCAGTACTTC.

V is TRBV7-3 and J is TRBJ2-1, with TRBD1 as a possible D gene (6 bases). CDR3 length: 15 residues. The V end lost 5 bases, the J end lost 1 base, and 12 bases lay between the germline ends. Germline V gene data show CDR1 as SGHTA and CDR2 as FQGTGA. This CDR3 reads CASSPQGMSYNEQFF. Written as DNA, the CDR3 is TGTGCCAGCAGCCCCCAGGGGATGTCCTACAATGAGCAGTTCTTC. The full variable domain, in which reference TRBV7-3 and TRBJ2-1 provide the parts outside the CDR3, is GAGVSQTPSNKVTEKGKYVELRCDPISGHTALYWYRQSLGQGPEFLIYFQGTGAADDSGLPNDRFFAVRPEGSVSTLKIQRTERGDSAVYLCASSPQGMSYNEQFFGPGTRLTVL.

The chain joins TRBV4-2 to TRBJ2-2, with D possibly being TRBD2 (5 bases). CDR1 is LGHNA and CDR2 is YNFKEQ in the germline V gene. The length of the CDR3 is 18 residues. Deletions cut 0 bases from V and 4 bases from J, with 18 bases between. The CDR3, as DNA: TGTGCCAGCAGCCAAGATGGGCTAGCCCCGACGACCACCGGGGAGCTGTTTTTT. It specifies CASSQDGLAPTTTGELFF.

The genes are TRBV5-1 and TRBJ2-7; 7 bases match TRBD1. Germline CDR1 reads SGHRS; CDR2 reads YFSETQ. With V trimmed by 4 bases and J by 6 bases, 13 bases remained unmatched. The CDR3 runs to 15 residues. Here the CDR3 DNA reads TGCGCCAGCAGCCATGGACAGGTCGACCCGTCCGAGCAGTACTTC. It specifies CASSHGQVDPSEQYF.

The chain's CDR3 is CASKAGGQGDTEAFF. The CDR3 nucleotides are TGTGCCAGTAAGGCGGGGGGTCAGGGAGACACTGAAGCTTTCTTT. The V and J genes are TRBV19 and TRBJ1-1; perhaps TRBD1 as D (5 bases). Germline CDR1 is LNHDA and CDR2 is SQIVND (reference sequence). This CDR3 has 15 residues. V shed 7 bases and J shed 3 bases, with 18 bases lying between them.

For the CDR3, the DNA is TGCGCCAGCAGCCAAGGGTCGGTGAACACTGAAGCTTTCTTT. Protein: CASSQGSVNTEAFF. The J gene is TRBJ1-1, the V gene TRBV4-3; D is unclear. Trimming took off 1 base at V and 0 bases at J, with 6 bases between the two ends. The V gene's germline CDR1 is LGHNA and CDR2 YSLEER. CDR3 length: 14 amino acids.